These 9 T cell receptor beta chains originate from one sample sequenced in a study of T cells in lung cancer brain metastases. Clones were sequenced by immunoSEQ multiplex PCR, and TCRdb holds only the in-frame ones, with some missing. The data show fewer than 6,000 clones, with roughly 84% seen just once and 3% held by the top ten. The sample consisted of tumor tissue from the primary lung tumor. The receptors were sampled from a woman between 45 and 65 years old with non-small cell lung cancer.

The V and J genes are TRBV29-1 and TRBJ2-7; 9 bases align to TRBD1. This CDR3 is 14 amino acids long. V dropped 4 bases and J dropped 2; count of bases not matched to a gene: 6. Per the germline V gene, CDR1 is SQVTM and CDR2 is ANQGSEA. The CDR3 protein is CSVGTGTGPYEQYF. The CDR3 region has the DNA TGCAGCGTTGGGACCGGGACAGGGCCCTACGAGCAGTACTTC.

This chain joins TRBV27 and TRBJ1-1, with 9 bases lining up with TRBD1. CDR1 is MNHEY, CDR2 SMNVEV, per germline (reference sequence). CDR3 length: 16 residues. J lost 5 bases, V lost 2 bases, and 9 bases had no gene match. CDR3 coding DNA: TGTGCCAGCAGTTTAGTCGGGACAGGGTCGGGGACTGAAGCTTTCTTT. Protein: CASSLVGTGSGTEAFF.

This chain links TRBV10-1 with TRBJ2-1, with a weak D call TRBD2 (5 bases). The CDR3 has 15 amino acids. V shed 3 bases and J shed 6 bases, with 15 bases lying between them. Germline values: CDR1 WNHNN, CDR2 SYGVQD (reference sequence). The CDR3 here is CASSEAARGLNEQFF. CDR3 in DNA: TGCGCCAGCAGTGAAGCGGCTAGAGGGCTCAATGAGCAGTTCTTC.

V gene TRBV19 combines with J gene TRBJ1-2; 9 bases are a match to TRBD1. CDR1 and CDR2 (germline): LNHDA, SQIVND (reference sequence). V lost 6 bases to trimming and J lost 4 bases; unmatched junction nucleotides: 6. The CDR3 length is 14 residues. CDR3 in DNA: TGTGCCAGTAGAGGGACAGGGCCCCCCTATGGCTACACCTTC. Protein sequence: CASRGTGPPYGYTF. Full variable domain (remainder filled in from reference TRBV19 and TRBJ1-2): DGGITQSPKYLFRKEGQNVTLSCEQNLNHDAMYWYRQDPGQGLRLIYYSQIVNDFQKGDIAEGYSVSREKKESFPLTVTSAQKNPTAFYLCASRGTGPPYGYTFGSGTRLTVV.

V gene TRBV5-1 combines with J gene TRBJ2-2, with D unclear. The CDR3 sequence is 17 residues long. Trimming pared 4 bases from V and 8 bases from J, leaving 24 bases between. Looked up from germline, CDR1 is SGHRS and CDR2 is YFSETQ. CDR3 DNA: TGCGCCAGCAGCCTGCCAAAACAGTCCCAGTTGATGGGGGAGCTGTTTTTT. Its protein product is CASSLPKQSQLMGELFF.

In its sample, this clone was seen once. This sample includes further DNA sequences coding for the same CDR3. The rearrangement joins TRBV19 to TRBJ1-2, with unresolved D. CDR1 and CDR2 (germline): LNHDA, SQIVND (reference sequence). The germline V and J ends were trimmed by 5 bases and 4 bases, with 8 bases remaining between them. This CDR3 has 12 residues. The CDR3 DNA reads TGTGCCAGTAGTTCCTTGATCTATGGCTACACCTTC. Its translation: CASSSLIYGYTF.

The chain uses TRBV4-1 and TRBJ2-2; the D is unclear. Germline V gene data show CDR1 as MGHRA and CDR2 as YSYEKL. V gave up 3 bases and J gave up 6 bases, with 11 bases separating them. The CDR3 runs to 14 residues. In nucleotides, the CDR3 is TGCGCCAGCAGCCAGCGGCTTAGGGCCGGGGAGCTGTTTTTT. Its protein is CASSQRLRAGELFF.

This chain uses TRBV19 with TRBJ1-2; tentative D call: TRBD1 (5 bases). Trimming pared 5 bases from V and 10 bases from J, leaving 17 bases between. Germline assignment: CDR1 LNHDA and CDR2 SQIVND (reference sequence). The CDR3 is 13 residues long. The DNA of the CDR3 is TGTGCCAGTAGTGGGGACCTAACTGGTAACTACACCTTC. It is translated as CASSGDLTGNYTF. Filled out from reference TRBV19 and TRBJ1-2, the complete variable domain reads DGGITQSPKYLFRKEGQNVTLSCEQNLNHDAMYWYRQDPGQGLRLIYYSQIVNDFQKGDIAEGYSVSREKKESFPLTVTSAQKNPTAFYLCASSGDLTGNYTFGSGTRLTVV.

The chain employs TRBV27 and TRBJ2-1; 7 bases are a match to TRBD1. The junction had 9 bases not matched to a gene; V was cut back by 7 bases and J by 6 bases. The CDR3 covers 14 residues. Germline CDR1 reads MNHEY; CDR2 reads SMNVEV (reference sequence). The chain's CDR3 is CASTKSGTANEQFF. The CDR3 DNA follows: TGTGCCAGCACCAAATCAGGGACAGCCAATGAGCAGTTCTTC.